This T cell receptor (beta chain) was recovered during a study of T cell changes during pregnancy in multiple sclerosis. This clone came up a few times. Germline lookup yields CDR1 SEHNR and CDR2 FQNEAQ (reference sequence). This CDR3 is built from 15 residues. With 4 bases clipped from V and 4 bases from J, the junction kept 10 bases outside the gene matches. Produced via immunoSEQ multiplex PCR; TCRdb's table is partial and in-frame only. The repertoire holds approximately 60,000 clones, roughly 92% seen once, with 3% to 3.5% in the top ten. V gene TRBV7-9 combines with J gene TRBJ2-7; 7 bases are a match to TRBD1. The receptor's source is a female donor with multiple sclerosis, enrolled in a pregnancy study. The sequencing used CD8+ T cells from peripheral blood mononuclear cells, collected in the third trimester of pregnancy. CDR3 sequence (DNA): TGTGCCAGCAGCTCCTTTAACAGGGGTACTTACGAGCAGTACTTC. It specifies CASSSFNRGTYEQYF.